Listed here is a single T cell receptor (beta chain). This record belongs to a study of technical replicates of blood from several donors. Method: immunoSEQ multiplex PCR; TCRdb's copy keeps in-frame clones and lacks some. This sample has roughly 80,000 clones, with roughly 94% found just once. Germline lookup yields CDR1 SGHNT and CDR2 YYREEE (reference sequence). This CDR3 has 16 amino acids. The V end was cut by 0 bases, the J end by 3 bases, with 13 bases between. The sequence derives from a human donor in good health. The sample comprised T cells isolated from PBMCs. This chain joins TRBV5-4 and TRBJ2-1; tentative D call: TRBD2 (5 bases). In DNA, the CDR3 is TGTGCCAGCAGCTTGGATGCGGGCCGGGACTACAATGAGCAGTTCTTC. Protein: CASSLDAGRDYNEQFF.